This T cell receptor (beta chain) originates from a study of shared clonotypes between healthy human individuals. General study points: Among non-shared clonotypes, generation probabilities were lower than among those shared by all four donors. Sorted-subset sequencing was shown by rarefaction to be incomplete despite large depth.

Naive CD8 populations comprised CD45RO-negative cells positively selected for CCR7, excluding terminally differentiated effector memory CD45RA+ cells. In the case of this clone: The target antigen is unknown.

The CDR3 runs 15 residues. Trimming removed 10 bases from V and 1 base from J; junction bases left unmatched: 10. The V gene's germline CDR1 is LNHDA and CDR2 SQIVND (reference sequence). Replicate PCRs run on sorted subsets employed approximately 180 ng DNA, 30,000 to 35,000 T cell genomes. Profiling relied on immunoSEQ multiplex PCR, and the TCRdb table lists in-frame clones only, not all of them. The sample includes 1.5 million to 2.5 million clones, over 85% of them seen just once. The sequencing sample was made of naive CD8+ T cells sorted from blood. J is TRBJ2-1 and V is TRBV19; 7 nucleotides agree with TRBD1. The clonotype was recovered from a man between 18 and 29 years old in good health. The CDR3 protein is CATVNPGQSYNEQFF. Written as DNA, the CDR3 is TGTGCCACCGTCAACCCGGGACAGTCCTACAATGAGCAGTTCTTC.